This TCR beta chain was obtained from a study of T cells in Graves' hyperthyroidism and ophthalmopathy. Overall study findings and caveats: Peripheral blood also featured most of the thyroid clonotypes expanded above 0.001. Stable hyperthyroidism and ophthalmopathy were separated using 13 V-J signatures.

This clonotype was picked up one time. Antigen unknown. This CDR3 is built from 15 residues. J lost 10 bases, V lost 0 bases, and 2 bases had no gene match. The germline V gene has CDR1 ENHRY and CDR2 SYGVKD. Clinical Activity Scores of at least 3, NOSPECS grades of at least 4 and durations under 3 months characterized ophthalmopathy patients. Exclusion followed for patients with uncontrolled infection, other autoimmune disease, pregnancy or lactation. Researchers amplified the TCR beta CDR3 regions from RNA transcripts. Researchers ran a first-round RT-PCR on the TCR CDR3 using the HTBI primer set. MiXCR, run by TCRdb on the multiplex PCR reads, gives a single entry per CDR3 protein. The table lists about 520,000 distinct CDR3 sequences, about 24% of them singletons.

Sequencing was done on a sample of blood. V and J are TRBV10-3 and TRBJ1-6, with 11 nucleotides matching TRBD1. The receptor was isolated from a woman younger than 45 with Graves' ophthalmopathy. CDR3 residues: CAISESGQGGSPLHF. Written as DNA, the CDR3 is TGTGCCATCAGTGAGTCGGGACAGGGGGGATCACCCCTCCACTTT.